Here is one T cell receptor (beta chain) with its context. TCRdb's table, derived via immunoSEQ multiplex PCR, lists solely in-frame clones and lacks some. In the table there are about 130,000 clones, roughly four fifths of which are singletons. The CDR3 loop spans 15 amino acids. Germline V gives CDR1 LNHDA, CDR2 SQIVND (reference sequence). V dropped 5 bases and J dropped 6; count of bases not matched to a gene: 11. This specimen comes from a study of blood T cell repertoires in COVID-19. The overall study: The analysed material was cDNA or gDNA that came from T cells, B-cell-depleted T cells, or PBMCs.

The V gene is TRBV19, the J gene TRBJ1-2; 8 bases agree with TRBD1. This clonotype was sampled from a man aged 25-45 years who had recovered from COVID-19. The sample consisted of PBMCs or T cells enriched from blood (not recorded which). Here the CDR3 reads CASSLAGGLRDGYTF. The CDR3 region has the DNA TGTGCCAGTAGTTTGGCAGGGGGCCTCAGGGATGGCTACACCTTC.